These 13 T cell receptor beta chains were all obtained from the same sample, sequenced in a study of blood T cell repertoires in COVID-19. Generated by immunoSEQ multiplex PCR, the TCRdb table keeps only in-frame clones and is missing some. The top ten clones hold roughly 29% of a sample with 70,000 to 90,000 clones, 70% to 90% of them seen once. The sample was peripheral blood. These receptors were obtained from a man aged 45-65 years with acute or convalescent COVID-19.

The chain links TRBV6-1 to TRBJ1-2; 7 bases map to TRBD1. The CDR3 is 16 amino acids. Germline assignment: CDR1 MNHNS and CDR2 SASEGT. V shed 4 bases and J 4 bases; nucleotides not matched to a gene: 12. CDR3 in DNA: TGTGCCAGCAGTGCCGGGGGTGGACAGGACTTCTATGGCTACACCTTC. Residues: CASSAGGGQDFYGYTF.

This sequence joins TRBV5-1 and TRBJ1-6; 8 nucleotides agree with TRBD1. Germline CDR1 and CDR2: SGHRS and YFSETQ. CDR3 length equals 14 residues. Germline trimming cut 0 bases from V and 9 bases from J; bases unmatched to any gene: 2. CDR3 sequence reads: CASSLEQGVSPLHF. In DNA, the CDR3 is TGCGCCAGCAGCTTGGAACAGGGGGTTTCACCCCTCCACTTT.

V and J are TRBV18 and TRBJ2-1; 10 bases map to TRBD1. Germline V gives CDR1 KGHSH, CDR2 LQKENI. This CDR3 region has 14 residues. V shed 3 bases, J shed 8 bases, and the junction held 4 bases outside the gene matches. DNA of the CDR3: TGTGCCAGCTCACCGGGACAGGGGAGGGATGAGCAGTTCTTC. Amino acids: CASSPGQGRDEQFF.

The gene calls are TRBV2 and TRBJ2-5; TRBD2 matches 10 bases. There are 15 residues in the CDR3. The V gene's germline CDR1 is SNHLY and CDR2 FYNNEI. Trimming cost V 1 base and J 5 bases; bases outside gene matches: 4. In DNA form, the CDR3 reads TGTGCCAGCAGTGAAGAAGGACTAGCGGCGGAGACCCAGTACTTC. Protein product: CASSEEGLAAETQYF.

This clone was counted between two and nine times. The V gene is TRBV19, the J gene TRBJ1-1; D unclear. V lost 3 bases to trimming and J lost 3 bases, with 8 bases between them. This CDR3 contains 13 residues. Germline V gene lookup returns CDR1 LNHDA and CDR2 SQIVND (reference sequence). The CDR3 bases are TGTGCCAGTAGTATCGGTGTGGACACTGAAGCTTTCTTT. Translated: CASSIGVDTEAFF.

The rearrangement joins TRBV5-6 to TRBJ2-5, with 8 positions matching TRBD1. CDR1 is SGHDT, CDR2 YYEEEE, per germline. With 3 bases clipped from V and 3 bases from J, the junction kept 7 bases outside the gene matches. This CDR3 comprises 15 residues. Here the CDR3 DNA reads TGTGCCAGCAGCTCCCCCGGGACAGGAGAAGAGACCCAGTACTTC. It is translated as CASSSPGTGEETQYF.

CDR3 in DNA: TGTGCCAGTAGTATACAGCGGGGGGTGTCAGATACGCAGTATTTT. Its protein product is CASSIQRGVSDTQYF. The chain carries TRBV19 and TRBJ2-3; 9 bases are a match to TRBD2. The germline V gene has CDR1 LNHDA and CDR2 SQIVND (reference sequence). The CDR3 has 15 residues. With V trimmed by 2 bases and J by 4 bases, 4 bases remained unmatched.

The chain carries TRBV4-1 and TRBJ1-5; D is perhaps TRBD1 (5 bases). Looked up from germline, CDR1 is MGHRA and CDR2 is YSYEKL. This CDR3 is built from 18 residues. V was pared by 1 base and J by 0 bases, with 16 bases between. CDR3 sequence reads: CASSQVRRGSHSNQPQHF. CDR3 DNA: TGCGCCAGCAGCCAAGTACGACGGGGGAGCCATAGCAATCAGCCCCAGCATTTT.

The chain joins TRBV11-1 to TRBJ2-7; the D gene is possibly TRBD1 (6 bases). Per the germline V gene, CDR1 is SGHAT and CDR2 is FQDESV (reference sequence). This CDR3 is 14 amino acids long. V lost 5 bases and J 5 bases, leaving 16 bases between the germline ends. The CDR3 here is CASSEDRWPHEQYF. The CDR3 region has the DNA TGTGCCAGCAGCGAAGACAGGTGGCCGCACGAGCAGTACTTC.

The J gene is TRBJ1-5, the V gene TRBV7-9, with 8 bases identical to TRBD1. The V gene end was trimmed by 2 bases and the J gene end by 5 bases; junction bases not matched to a gene: 2. The CDR3 has 14 residues. Per the germline V gene, CDR1 is SEHNR and CDR2 is FQNEAQ (reference sequence). The CDR3 region has the DNA TGTGCCAGCAGCTTACAGGGGGCTGATCAGCCCCAGCATTTT. It is translated as CASSLQGADQPQHF.

This clone was recorded once. The chain links TRBV11-2 to TRBJ2-7; 7 nucleotides align to TRBD1. The CDR3 loop spans 15 amino acids. Germline CDR1 is SGHAT and CDR2 is FQNNGV. V trimming: 5 bases; J trimming: 0 bases; junction bases outside the gene matches: 7. Written as DNA, the CDR3 is TGTGCCAGCAGCCCGAAACAGGGGAGCTCCTACGAGCAGTACTTC. This encodes CASSPKQGSSYEQYF.

V is TRBV11-2 and J is TRBJ2-5, with a weak D call TRBD2 (6 bases). The V gene's germline CDR1 is SGHAT and CDR2 FQNNGV. V was clipped by 1 base and J by 0 bases, with 9 bases between them. The CDR3 length is 15 residues. The CDR3 sequence: CASSLVAGNQETQYF. Written as DNA, the CDR3 is TGTGCCAGCAGCTTAGTTGCGGGGAACCAAGAGACCCAGTACTTC. Full variable domain (remainder filled in from reference TRBV11-2 and TRBJ2-5): EAGVAQSPRYKIIEKRQSVAFWCNPISGHATLYWYQQILGQGPKLLIQFQNNGVVDDSQLPKDRFSAERLKGVDSTLKIQPAKLEDSAVYLCASSLVAGNQETQYFGPGTRLLVL.

The rearrangement joins TRBV6-6 to TRBJ2-5, with D possibly matching TRBD1 (6 bases). This CDR3 has 14 residues. The germline V gene has CDR1 MNHNY and CDR2 SVGAGI (reference sequence). Trimming took off 0 bases at V and 5 bases at J, with 10 bases between the two ends. The CDR3 sequence is CASSYSQGPETQYF. The CDR3 DNA reads as TGTGCCAGCAGTTACTCGCAGGGGCCGGAGACCCAGTACTTC.